This T cell receptor (beta chain) was sequenced in a study of blood T cells in healthy people across ages. The CDR3 is 13 residues long. CDR1 and CDR2 from the germline V gene are SGHRS and YFSETQ. Ten or more counts support this clonotype. An end of the junction does not agree with germline; a read error may underlie this. Alongside a J-beta primer mix, a sample-barcoded 5' primer served in a second PCR lasting about 7 to 12 cycles. TCRdb processed the 5' RACE reads anew with MiXCR; each CDR3 protein has one entry. This table holds more than 550,000 distinct CDR3 sequences, over 20% found once. J is TRBJ2-2 and V is TRBV5-1; unclear D gene. The clonotype originates from a man between 70 and 80 years old in good health. The sample was blood. In DNA form, the CDR3 reads TGTGCCAGCAGCTTAGACGGCACCGGGGAGCTGTTTTTT. This sequence encodes CASSLDGTGELFF.